The next 8 T cell receptor beta chains were all read from a single sample in a study of identical twins. MiXCR, applied by TCRdb to the 5' RACE reads, yields one record per CDR3 protein. This table holds under 450,000 distinct CDR3 sequences, approximately 17% found once. Sequencing was carried out using naive T cells sorted from blood. The receptor set was obtained from a man between 45 and 60 years old in good health.

This clonotype was seen a few times. J is TRBJ2-7 and V is TRBV6-6; D remains unclear. Germline lookup yields CDR1 MNHNY and CDR2 SVGAGI (reference sequence). V dropped 6 bases and J dropped 2 bases, with 11 bases sitting between them. The CDR3 has 13 residues. CDR3 DNA sequence: TGTGCCAGCAGGCCCGGTATTACCTACGAGCAGTACTTC. As protein: CASRPGITYEQYF.

This clonotype showed up many times. The chain employs TRBV29-1 and TRBJ1-6; the match to TRBD1 covers 7 bases. Looked up from germline, CDR1 is SQVTM and CDR2 is ANQGSEA. V dropped 5 bases and J dropped 8; count of bases not matched to a gene: 9. This CDR3 has 14 residues. In DNA, the CDR3 is TGCAGCGTTCAAGTTGCCAGGGGGGATTCACCCCTCCACTTT. Translating gives CSVQVARGDSPLHF.

This clonotype was picked up many times. The genes are TRBV5-5 and TRBJ2-1, with a tentative D call TRBD1 (6 bases). Trimming cost V 5 bases and J 2 bases, with 14 bases left between them. The CDR3 is 15 amino acids. Germline V gene sequence: CDR1 SGHKS, CDR2 YYEKEE (reference sequence). CDR3 DNA: TGTGCCAGCAGACGGGACACCCTTACCTACAATGAGCAGTTCTTC. It translates to CASRRDTLTYNEQFF.

The V gene is TRBV7-9, the J gene TRBJ2-7; D might be TRBD1 or TRBD2, each matching 5 bases. This CDR3 has 14 residues. CDR1 SEHNR and CDR2 FQNEAQ come from the germline V gene (reference sequence). V lost 5 bases, J lost 5 bases, and 16 bases lay in between. CDR3 residues: CASSRDLSSDEQYF. The CDR3 DNA follows: TGTGCCAGCAGCAGGGACCTAAGTTCTGACGAGCAGTACTTC.

The chain links TRBV7-9 to TRBJ1-4, with D maybe TRBD1 (5 bases). The CDR3 extends over 15 amino acids. Germline CDR1 reads SEHNR; CDR2 reads FQNEAQ (reference sequence). V was pared by 2 bases and J by 2 bases, with 9 bases between. The CDR3 spells CASSLLQGTNEKLFF. The CDR3 DNA follows: TGTGCCAGCAGCTTACTCCAGGGTACTAATGAAAAACTGTTTTTT.

This clonotype has just a few counts. The chain is built from TRBV7-6 and TRBJ2-7; 8 nucleotides match TRBD1. Germline CDR1 reads SGHVS; CDR2 reads FNYEAQ. The CDR3 length is 15 residues. Unmatched junction bases numbered 9, after V lost 6 bases and J lost 2 bases. The DNA for the CDR3 is TGTGCCAGCAGTCCGTACAGGGGGTCTGCCTACGAGCAGTACTTC. Translation: CASSPYRGSAYEQYF. The full variable domain, rest sourced from reference TRBV7-6 and TRBJ2-7, is GAGVSQSPRYKVTKRGQDVALRCDPISGHVSLYWYRQALGQGPEFLTYFNYEAQQDKSGLPNDRFSAERPEGSISTLTIQRTEQRDSAMYRCASSPYRGSAYEQYFGPGTRLTVT.

This clonotype was picked up a small number of times. CDR3 region: CASSTGQDPETQYF. CDR3 coding DNA: TGTGCCAGCAGTACGGGACAGGACCCAGAGACCCAGTACTTC. The J gene is TRBJ2-5, the V gene TRBV12-3 or TRBV12-4, with TRBD1 matching over 8 bases. CDR3 length: 14 residues. The V gene end was trimmed by 5 bases and the J gene end by 4 bases; junction bases not matched to a gene: 6.

This sequence joins TRBV18 and TRBJ2-1; 7 nucleotides line up with TRBD2. Germline V gene lookup returns CDR1 KGHSH and CDR2 LQKENI. J was trimmed by 9 bases and V by 6 bases; bases with no gene match: 20. The CDR3 spans 17 residues. The CDR3 DNA reads TGTGCCAGCTCTCCCTGGACTGGCGGGAGAAAGTATGGTGAGCAGTTCTTC. Translated, it gives CASSPWTGGRKYGEQFF.